The next 26 T cell receptor beta chains were all read from a single sample in a study of OX40 agonist ivuxolimab in advanced cancers. TCRdb keeps only in-frame clones here, not all; method: immunoSEQ multiplex PCR. Of fewer than 90,000 clones listed, over 75% are singletons. Specimen: CD4+ or CD8+ T cells sorted from blood, collected in a trial of the OX40 agonist ivuxolimab. These receptors all come from an adult with an advanced solid tumor such as melanoma, head and neck, liver or kidney cancer.

CDR3 DNA sequence: TGTGCCACTAGGGCGGGACCTGTCCCCTACAATGAGCAGTTCTTC. Its translation is CATRAGPVPYNEQFF. The rearrangement joins TRBV15 to TRBJ2-1; D possibly corresponds to TRBD2 (6 bases). CDR1 is LNHNV, CDR2 YYDKDF, per germline (reference sequence). The CDR3 has 15 residues. V was clipped by 9 bases and J by 2 bases, with 17 bases between them. Full variable domain (rest looked up from reference TRBV15 and TRBJ2-1): DAMVIQNPRYQVTQFGKPVTLSCSQTLNHNVMYWYQQKSSQAPKLLFHYYDKDFNNEADTPDNFQSRRPNTSFCFLDIRSPGLGDTAMYLCATRAGPVPYNEQFFGPGTRLTVL.

This chain links TRBV6-5 with TRBJ1-1; 7 bases are a match to TRBD1. From germline, CDR1 is MNHEY and CDR2 SVGAGI. The CDR3 contains 11 residues. Trimming at V came to 5 bases and at J to 9 bases, leaving 3 bases not matched to a gene. Here the CDR3 reads CASSRTGQAFF. The CDR3 region has the DNA TGTGCCAGCAGTCGGACAGGCCAAGCTTTCTTT.

The V call is TRBV15, the J call TRBJ2-5, with a possible D match to TRBD1 (5 bases). Germline lookup yields CDR1 LNHNV and CDR2 YYDKDF (reference sequence). This CDR3 region has 15 residues. The V end was cut by 1 base, the J end by 1 base, with 10 bases between. CDR3 in amino acids: CATSRVGQGQETQYF. CDR3 in DNA: TGTGCCACCAGCAGAGTAGGGCAGGGCCAAGAGACCCAGTACTTC.

Note on this clone: Other DNA sequences in this sample translate to the same CDR3. The V call is TRBV9, the J call TRBJ1-5; D may be TRBD1 (5 bases). V shed 0 bases and J shed 3 bases, with 10 bases lying between them. Germline lookup yields CDR1 SGDLS and CDR2 YYNGEE. This CDR3 spans 15 amino acids. The CDR3 nucleotides are TGTGCCAGCAGCGTAGCCGGGACCGTCAATCAGCCCCAGCATTTT. This translates into CASSVAGTVNQPQHF.

The sample holds one count of this clone. The chain joins TRBV6-6 to TRBJ2-7, with unresolved D. V gave up 2 bases and J gave up 0 bases, with 11 bases separating them. In germline, CDR1 is MNHNY, CDR2 SVGAGI (reference sequence). This CDR3 is built from 15 residues. Here the CDR3 reads CASSYPGQVSYEQYF. The CDR3 DNA sequence: TGTGCCAGCAGTTACCCGGGTCAGGTCTCCTACGAGCAGTACTTC.

This rearrangement joins TRBV5-1 to TRBJ2-3; D unclear. Germline CDR1 and CDR2: SGHRS and YFSETQ. This CDR3 comprises 16 residues. V gave up 3 bases and J gave up 0 bases, with 14 bases separating them. In nucleotides, the CDR3 is TGCGCCAGCAGCTGGGGTGTGATTAGCAGCACAGATACGCAGTATTTT. As protein: CASSWGVISSTDTQYF.

The chain carries TRBV19 and TRBJ2-5, with 8 bases aligning to TRBD2. CDR1 and CDR2 from the germline V gene are LNHDA and SQIVND (reference sequence). V shed 4 bases, J shed 7 bases, and the junction held 8 bases outside the gene matches. CDR3 length: 14 residues. For the CDR3, the DNA is TGTGCCAGTAGTAGCATGGCGGGAGGAGGGACCCAGTACTTC. Its protein product is CASSSMAGGGTQYF.

The chain joins TRBV25-1 to TRBJ2-2; D not certain. The CDR3 has 15 residues. CDR1 is MGHDK, CDR2 SYGVNS, per germline. V was shortened by 1 base and J by 5 bases, with 11 bases between the two germline ends. The CDR3 sequence is CASSESGITTGELFF. The CDR3 nucleotides read TGTGCCAGCAGTGAATCAGGTATCACGACCGGGGAGCTGTTTTTT.

As for this clone: Because it lacks the conserved phenylalanine or tryptophan at the end, this CDR3 is likely a read error. The limits of the CDR3 on the DNA are not certain, so only TCRdb's listed CDR3 is given. The CDR3 sequence: CASSEALPGQSY. The chain combines TRBV2 with TRBJ1-3; the listed D gene, TRBD1, was not tested against the DNA. CDR1 is SNHLY, CDR2 FYNNEI, per germline. Inclusive of both ends, the CDR3 amounts to 12 amino acids.

The rearrangement links TRBV7-2 to TRBJ2-5, with a tentative D call TRBD2 (7 bases). The J call is uncertain, as TRBJ2-7 better fits the DNA end. Germline V CDR1 and CDR2: SGHTA, FQGNSA. This CDR3 is 15 amino acids long. The CDR3 protein is CASSPGGGAPYEQYF. The CDR3 coding sequence is TGTGCCAGCAGCCCGGGGGGCGGGGCACCCTACGAGCAGTACTTC.

The chain couples TRBV28 to TRBJ2-6, with D unclear. Germline-derived CDR1 and CDR2 are MDHEN and SYDVKM. CDR3 length equals 14 residues. The V end lost 7 bases, the J end lost 4 bases, and 11 bases lay between the germline ends. CDR3 protein: CASIRADGANVLTF. The DNA for the CDR3 is TGTGCCAGCATTAGGGCCGACGGGGCCAACGTCCTGACTTTC.

Only one count was recorded for this clone. V is TRBV30 and J is TRBJ2-7, with 9 nucleotides matching TRBD1. The CDR3 covers 14 residues. J gave up 0 bases and V 3 bases, and 3 bases lay outside the gene matches. CDR1 and CDR2 (germline): GTSNPN, SVGIG (reference sequence). The CDR3 loop is CAWRRQGGSYEQYF. CDR3 in DNA: TGTGCCTGGAGAAGACAGGGGGGCTCCTACGAGCAGTACTTC.

The DNA of the CDR3 is TGTGCCAGCCAACAGGGACAGAACTATGGCTACACCTTC. Its protein product is CASQQGQNYGYTF. The V call is TRBV6-6, the J call TRBJ1-2; 7 bases agree with TRBD1. Germline-derived CDR1 and CDR2 are MNHNY and SVGAGI (reference sequence). V lost 8 bases to trimming and J lost 2 bases; unmatched junction nucleotides: 5. The CDR3 is made up of 13 amino acids.

The gene calls are TRBV25-1 and TRBJ2-7, with D uncertain. Trimming left V 3 bases short and J 5 bases short, with 11 bases between. This CDR3 has 13 amino acids. Germline V lookup: CDR1 MGHDK, CDR2 SYGVNS. As DNA, the CDR3 is TGTGCCAGCAGTGACCCCATGGGAAACGAGCAGTACTTC. It encodes CASSDPMGNEQYF.

The chain employs TRBV6-1 and TRBJ2-1, with D possibly matching TRBD1 (7 bases). Germline V lookup: CDR1 MNHNS, CDR2 SASEGT. The CDR3 has 16 amino acids. Trimming took 2 bases from V and 4 from J, leaving 15 bases between them. The DNA for the CDR3 is TGTGCCAGCAGTGAACAGGGGGGCCTACGGTACAATGAGCAGTTCTTC. This encodes CASSEQGGLRYNEQFF.

V and J are TRBV9 and TRBJ2-7; 7 bases line up with TRBD1. The V gene end was trimmed by 4 bases and the J gene end by 3 bases; junction bases not matched to a gene: 4. This CDR3 is built from 13 residues. Germline CDR1 SGDLS, CDR2 YYNGEE. The CDR3 protein is CASSSRQGYEQYF. CDR3 in DNA: TGTGCCAGCAGCTCGAGACAGGGCTACGAGCAGTACTTC.

The V gene is TRBV18, the J gene TRBJ2-3; the match to TRBD1 covers 8 bases. The CDR3 loop spans 12 amino acids. V trimming: 3 bases; J trimming: 10 bases; junction bases outside the gene matches: 3. Germline V gene lookup returns CDR1 KGHSH and CDR2 LQKENI. The CDR3 coding sequence is TGTGCCAGCTCACCTAGGACAGGGTCGCAGTATTTT. It codes for CASSPRTGSQYF. The full variable domain, completed using reference TRBV18 and TRBJ2-3, is NAGVMQNPRHLVRRRGQEARLRCSPMKGHSHVYWYRQLPEEGLKFMVYLQKENIIDESGMPKERFSAEFPKEGPSILRIQQVVRGDSAAYFCASSPRTGSQYFGPGTRLTVL.

This sequence joins TRBV2 and TRBJ2-4, with D perhaps TRBD1 (6 bases). The germline CDR1 and CDR2 sequences are SNHLY and FYNNEI. The CDR3 is 12 amino acids. The germline V and J ends were trimmed by 10 bases and 15 bases, with 22 bases remaining between them. The CDR3 here is CATTGQLPNPYF. In DNA, the CDR3 is TGTGCCACCACGGGACAACTCCCAAATCCGTACTTC.

In its sample, this clone was seen a few times. V and J are TRBV20-1 and TRBJ1-1; no definite D call. The CDR3 contains 10 residues. CDR1 is DFQATT, CDR2 SNEGSKA, per germline (reference sequence). The V end was cut by 7 bases, the J end by 3 bases, with 6 bases between. The CDR3 nucleotides are TGCAGTGTAGGAGACACTGAAGCTTTCTTT. This codes for CSVGDTEAFF.

This chain links TRBV6-5 with TRBJ2-7; TRBD1 agrees at 7 bases. CDR3 length: 15 residues. Germline V lookup: CDR1 MNHEY, CDR2 SVGAGI. Trimming at V came to 6 bases and at J to 2 bases, leaving 10 bases not matched to a gene. CDR3 in amino acids: CASSSLPGTAYEQYF. The CDR3 region has the DNA TGTGCCAGCAGCTCTCTGCCTGGGACAGCCTACGAGCAGTACTTC.

This chain connects TRBV27 to TRBJ1-1, with D perhaps TRBD1 (5 bases). V lost 5 bases and J 7 bases, leaving 20 bases between the germline ends. This CDR3 comprises 15 residues. Germline CDR1 and CDR2: MNHEY and SMNVEV (reference sequence). The CDR3 nucleotides are TGTGCCAGCAGTCTTTACACCACCGGGACGGGTGAAGCTTTCTTT. Amino acids: CASSLYTTGTGEAFF.

The chain is built from TRBV5-1 and TRBJ2-5; no firm D call. Trimming cost V 0 bases and J 1 base, with 4 bases left between them. This CDR3 contains 13 residues. CDR1 SGHRS and CDR2 YFSETQ come from the germline V gene. The CDR3 DNA is TGCGCCAGCAGCTTGGCGACCCAAGAGACCCAGTACTTC. It specifies CASSLATQETQYF. Variable domain in full (rest from reference TRBV5-1 and TRBJ2-5): KAGVTQTPRYLIKTRGQQVTLSCSPISGHRSVSWYQQTPGQGLQFLFEYFSETQRNKGNFPGRFSGRQFSNSRSEMNVSTLELGDSALYLCASSLATQETQYFGPGTRLLVL.

The genes are TRBV18 and TRBJ1-1; 7 positions match TRBD1. From germline, CDR1 is KGHSH and CDR2 LQKENI. V dropped 3 bases and J dropped 2; count of bases not matched to a gene: 3. The CDR3 runs to 14 residues. The CDR3 loop is CASSPQGENTEAFF. The CDR3 coding sequence is TGTGCCAGCTCACCTCAGGGGGAAAACACTGAAGCTTTCTTT. Full variable domain (outside the CDR3, taken from reference TRBV18 and TRBJ1-1): NAGVMQNPRHLVRRRGQEARLRCSPMKGHSHVYWYRQLPEEGLKFMVYLQKENIIDESGMPKERFSAEFPKEGPSILRIQQVVRGDSAAYFCASSPQGENTEAFFGQGTRLTVV.

The V call is TRBV5-1, the J call TRBJ2-3; 7 nucleotides match TRBD1. V dropped 7 bases and J dropped 2; count of bases not matched to a gene: 4. The V gene's germline CDR1 is SGHRS and CDR2 YFSETQ. This CDR3 is built from 13 residues. The CDR3: CASRDSNTDTQYF. Here the CDR3 DNA reads TGCGCCAGCCGGGACAGTAACACAGATACGCAGTATTTT.

V gene TRBV5-1 combines with J gene TRBJ2-7; D is perhaps TRBD2 (5 bases). The germline V and J ends were trimmed by 0 bases and 2 bases, with 18 bases remaining between them. Germline-derived CDR1 and CDR2 are SGHRS and YFSETQ. The length of the CDR3 is 17 residues. In DNA form, the CDR3 reads TGCGCCAGCAGCTTGGATGAGGTGGTCGGGATTCCCTACGAGCAGTACTTC. This gives the protein CASSLDEVVGIPYEQYF.

CDR3 sequence reads: CASSTTGGIIYGYTF. Written as DNA, the CDR3 is TGTGCCAGCAGTACCACAGGGGGCATTATCTATGGCTACACCTTC. The V gene is TRBV5-4, the J gene TRBJ1-2; 9 bases agree with TRBD1. The V gene end was trimmed by 5 bases and the J gene end by 4 bases; junction bases not matched to a gene: 9. This CDR3 is built from 15 residues. Germline assignment: CDR1 SGHNT and CDR2 YYREEE (reference sequence).